This note documents a single T cell receptor (beta chain) sequence. This entry is derived from a study of blood T cell repertoires in COVID-19. Here immunoSEQ multiplex PCR was the method, and the copy in TCRdb shows in-frame clones only, minus some. Here the sample spans 110,000 to 150,000 clones, roughly 90% being singletons. Sequences were obtained from peripheral blood. This receptor was obtained from a man between 45 and 60 years old with active or convalescent COVID-19.

In DNA form, the CDR3 reads TGTGCCAGCAGCGTAGGGGACAGAAACAATGAGCAGTTCTTC. This sequence encodes CASSVGDRNNEQFF. The rearrangement uses TRBV9 and TRBJ2-1, with 7 positions matching TRBD1. This CDR3 is 14 amino acids long. Germline trimming cut 0 bases from V and 5 bases from J; bases unmatched to any gene: 2. The germline V gene has CDR1 SGDLS and CDR2 YYNGEE.